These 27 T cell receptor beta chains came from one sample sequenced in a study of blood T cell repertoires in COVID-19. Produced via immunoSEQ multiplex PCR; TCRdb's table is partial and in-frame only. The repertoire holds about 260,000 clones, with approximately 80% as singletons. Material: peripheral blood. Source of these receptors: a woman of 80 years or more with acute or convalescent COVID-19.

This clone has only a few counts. The CDR3 loop is CASRDSGGSTDTQYF. CDR3 in DNA: TGTGCCAGCAGGGATAGCGGGGGGTCCACAGATACGCAGTATTTT. The chain joins TRBV6-6 to TRBJ2-3, with TRBD2 matching over 10 bases. There are 15 residues in the CDR3. V was clipped by 6 bases and J by 2 bases; unmatched bases: 5. Germline V lookup: CDR1 MNHNY, CDR2 SVGAGI (reference sequence).

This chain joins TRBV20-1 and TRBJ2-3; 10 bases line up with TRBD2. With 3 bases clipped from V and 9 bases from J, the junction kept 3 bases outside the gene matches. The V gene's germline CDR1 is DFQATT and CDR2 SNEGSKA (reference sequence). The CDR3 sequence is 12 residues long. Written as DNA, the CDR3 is TGCAGTGCTAGTAGCGGGGGGAGGACGCAGTATTTT. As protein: CSASSGGRTQYF.

CDR3 sequence reads: CASSRDSYGYTF. The CDR3 DNA follows: TGTGCCAGCTCACGAGACAGCTATGGCTACACCTTC. The rearrangement uses TRBV18 and TRBJ1-2; D might be TRBD1 (5 bases). The germline gives CDR1 KGHSH, CDR2 LQKENI. With 4 bases removed from V and 4 bases from J, the gap between germline ends came to 7 bases. The CDR3 has 12 residues.

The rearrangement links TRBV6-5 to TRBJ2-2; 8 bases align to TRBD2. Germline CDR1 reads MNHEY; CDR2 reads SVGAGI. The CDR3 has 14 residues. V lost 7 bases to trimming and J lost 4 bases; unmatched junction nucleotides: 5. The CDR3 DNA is TGTGCCAGCACGGGAGGGTTCGGCACCGGGGAGCTGTTTTTT. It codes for CASTGGFGTGELFF.

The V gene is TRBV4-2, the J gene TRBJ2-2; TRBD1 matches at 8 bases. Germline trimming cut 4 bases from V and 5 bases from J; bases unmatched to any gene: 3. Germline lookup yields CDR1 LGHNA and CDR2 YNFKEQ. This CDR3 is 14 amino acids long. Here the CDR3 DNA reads TGTGCCAGCAGCCGAGACAGGGGAACCGGGGAGCTGTTTTTT. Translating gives CASSRDRGTGELFF.

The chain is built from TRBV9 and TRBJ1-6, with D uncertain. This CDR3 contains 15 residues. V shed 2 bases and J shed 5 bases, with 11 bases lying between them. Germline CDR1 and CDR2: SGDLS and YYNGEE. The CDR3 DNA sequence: TGTGCCAGCAGCGTTGAGCTTCGCCATAATTCACCCCTCCACTTT. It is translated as CASSVELRHNSPLHF. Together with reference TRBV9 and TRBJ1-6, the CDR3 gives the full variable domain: DSGVTQTPKHLITATGQRVTLRCSPRSGDLSVYWYQQSLDQGLQFLIQYYNGEERAKGNILERFSAQQFPDLHSELNLSSLELGDSALYFCASSVELRHNSPLHFGNGTRLTVT.

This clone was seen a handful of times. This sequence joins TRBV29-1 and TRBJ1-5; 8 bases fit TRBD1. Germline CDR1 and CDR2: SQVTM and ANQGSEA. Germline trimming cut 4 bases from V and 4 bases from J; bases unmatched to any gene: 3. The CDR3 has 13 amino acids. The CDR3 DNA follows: TGCAGCGTTGGTGACAGGGGAAATCAGCCCCAGCATTTT. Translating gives CSVGDRGNQPQHF.

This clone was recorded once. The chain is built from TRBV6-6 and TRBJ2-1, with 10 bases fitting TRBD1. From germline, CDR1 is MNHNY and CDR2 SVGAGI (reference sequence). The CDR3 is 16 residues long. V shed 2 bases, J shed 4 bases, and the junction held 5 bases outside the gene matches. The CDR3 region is CASSYRTGGIYNEQFF. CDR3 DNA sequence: TGTGCCAGCAGTTACCGGACAGGGGGAATTTACAATGAGCAGTTCTTC.

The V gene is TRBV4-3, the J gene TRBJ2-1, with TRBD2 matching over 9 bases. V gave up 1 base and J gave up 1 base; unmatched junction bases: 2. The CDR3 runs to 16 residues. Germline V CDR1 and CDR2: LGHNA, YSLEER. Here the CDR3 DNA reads TGCGCCAGCAGCCAAGTTAGCGGGAGTTCCTACAATGAGCAGTTCTTC. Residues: CASSQVSGSSYNEQFF.

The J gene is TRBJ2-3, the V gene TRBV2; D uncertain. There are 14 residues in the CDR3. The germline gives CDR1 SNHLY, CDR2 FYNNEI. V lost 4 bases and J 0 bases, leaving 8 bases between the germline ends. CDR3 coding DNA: TGTGCCAGCAGTGTAGTCTTGAGCACAGATACGCAGTATTTT. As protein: CASSVVLSTDTQYF.

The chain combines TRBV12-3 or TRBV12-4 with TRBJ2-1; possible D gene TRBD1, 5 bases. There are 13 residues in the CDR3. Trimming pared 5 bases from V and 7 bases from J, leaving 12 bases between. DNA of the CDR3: TGTGCCAGCAGTCAGACCCCAGGGAATGAGCAGTTCTTC. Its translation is CASSQTPGNEQFF.

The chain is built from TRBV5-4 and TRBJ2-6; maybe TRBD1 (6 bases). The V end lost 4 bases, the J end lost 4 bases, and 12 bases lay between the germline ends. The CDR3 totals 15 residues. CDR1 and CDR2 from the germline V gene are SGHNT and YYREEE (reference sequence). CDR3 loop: CASSPSGTGANVLTF. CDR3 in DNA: TGTGCCAGCAGCCCCTCCGGGACAGGGGCCAACGTCCTGACTTTC.

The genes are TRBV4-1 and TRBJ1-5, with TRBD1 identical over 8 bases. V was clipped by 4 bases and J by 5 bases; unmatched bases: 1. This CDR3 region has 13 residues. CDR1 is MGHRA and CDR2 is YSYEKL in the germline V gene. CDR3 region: CASSLQGDQPQHF. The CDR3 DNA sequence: TGCGCCAGCAGCCTACAGGGGGATCAGCCCCAGCATTTT.

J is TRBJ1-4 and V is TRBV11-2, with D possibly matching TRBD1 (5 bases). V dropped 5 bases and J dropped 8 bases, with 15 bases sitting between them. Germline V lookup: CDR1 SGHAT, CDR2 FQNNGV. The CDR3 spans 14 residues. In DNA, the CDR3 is TGTGCCAGCAGCATAGCGCAGGGTGTGGAAAAACTGTTTTTT. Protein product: CASSIAQGVEKLFF. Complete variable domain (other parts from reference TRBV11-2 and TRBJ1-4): EAGVAQSPRYKIIEKRQSVAFWCNPISGHATLYWYQQILGQGPKLLIQFQNNGVVDDSQLPKDRFSAERLKGVDSTLKIQPAKLEDSAVYLCASSIAQGVEKLFFGSGTQLSVL.

The CDR3 nucleotides are TGTGCCAGCGAAGGGGGCGCGTCTGGGGCCAACGTCCTGACTTTC. This translates into CASEGGASGANVLTF. The V gene is TRBV6-5, the J gene TRBJ2-6, with 7 bases fitting TRBD1. Germline CDR1 reads MNHEY; CDR2 reads SVGAGI. After removal of 8 bases from V and 1 base from J, the junction contained 5 bases not matched to a gene. The CDR3 spans 15 residues.

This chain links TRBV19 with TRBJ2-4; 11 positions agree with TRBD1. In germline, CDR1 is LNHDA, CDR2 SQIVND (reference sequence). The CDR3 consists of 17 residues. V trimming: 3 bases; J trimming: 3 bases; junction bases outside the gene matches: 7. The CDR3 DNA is TGTGCCAGTAGTATTGGACAGGGGGCGCGGGGCAAAAACATTCAGTACTTC. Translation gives CASSIGQGARGKNIQYF.

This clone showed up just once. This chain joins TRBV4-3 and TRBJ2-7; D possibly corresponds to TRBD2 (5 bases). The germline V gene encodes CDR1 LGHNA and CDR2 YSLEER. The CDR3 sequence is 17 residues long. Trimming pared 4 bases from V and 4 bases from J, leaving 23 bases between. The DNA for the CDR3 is TGCGCCAGCAGCCCCGGGGTCGAGCTCATGGGCGCGTACGAGCAGTACTTC. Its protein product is CASSPGVELMGAYEQYF.

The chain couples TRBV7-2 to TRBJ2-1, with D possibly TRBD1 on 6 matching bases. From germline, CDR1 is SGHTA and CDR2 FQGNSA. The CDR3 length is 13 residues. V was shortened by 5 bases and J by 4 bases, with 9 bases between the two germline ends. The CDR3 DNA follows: TGTGCCAGCAGCCCAGGGACATACAATGAGCAGTTCTTC. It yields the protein CASSPGTYNEQFF.

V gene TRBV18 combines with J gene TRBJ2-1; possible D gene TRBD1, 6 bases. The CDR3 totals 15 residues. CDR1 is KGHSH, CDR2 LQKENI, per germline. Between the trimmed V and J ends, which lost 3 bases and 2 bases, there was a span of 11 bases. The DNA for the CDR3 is TGTGCCAGCTCACCCACAGGGAACGCCTACAATGAGCAGTTCTTC. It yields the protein CASSPTGNAYNEQFF.

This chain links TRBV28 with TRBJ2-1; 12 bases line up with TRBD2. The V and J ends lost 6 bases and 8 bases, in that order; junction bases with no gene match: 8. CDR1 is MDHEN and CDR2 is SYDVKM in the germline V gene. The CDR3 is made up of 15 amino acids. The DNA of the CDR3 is TGTGCCAGCAGACTAGCGGGAGGCCCGGGGGATGAGCAGTTCTTC. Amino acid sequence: CASRLAGGPGDEQFF.

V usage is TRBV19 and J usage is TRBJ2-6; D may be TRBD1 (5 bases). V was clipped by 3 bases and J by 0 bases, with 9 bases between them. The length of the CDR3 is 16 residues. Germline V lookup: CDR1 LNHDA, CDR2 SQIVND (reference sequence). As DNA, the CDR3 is TGTGCCAGTAGTATGCCGACAGCCTCTGGGGCCAACGTCCTGACTTTC. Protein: CASSMPTASGANVLTF. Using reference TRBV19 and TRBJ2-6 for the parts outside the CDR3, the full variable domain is DGGITQSPKYLFRKEGQNVTLSCEQNLNHDAMYWYRQDPGQGLRLIYYSQIVNDFQKGDIAEGYSVSREKKESFPLTVTSAQKNPTAFYLCASSMPTASGANVLTFGAGSRLTVL.

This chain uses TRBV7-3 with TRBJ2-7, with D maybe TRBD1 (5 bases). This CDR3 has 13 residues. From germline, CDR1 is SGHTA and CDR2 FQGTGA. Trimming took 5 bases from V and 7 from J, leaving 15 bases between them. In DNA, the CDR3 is TGTGCCAGCAGCCTCCAGGGTTATCAGGAGCAGTACTTC. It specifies CASSLQGYQEQYF. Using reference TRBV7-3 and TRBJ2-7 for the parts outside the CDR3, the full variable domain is GAGVSQTPSNKVTEKGKYVELRCDPISGHTALYWYRQSLGQGPEFLIYFQGTGAADDSGLPNDRFFAVRPEGSVSTLKIQRTERGDSAVYLCASSLQGYQEQYFGPGTRLTVT.

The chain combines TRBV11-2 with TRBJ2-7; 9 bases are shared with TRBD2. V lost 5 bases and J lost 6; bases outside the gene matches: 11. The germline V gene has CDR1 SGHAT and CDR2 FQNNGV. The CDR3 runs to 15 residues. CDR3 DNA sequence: TGTGCCAGCAGCGTAGGTGGTAGCGGGGGCGGCGAGCAGTACTTC. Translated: CASSVGGSGGGEQYF.

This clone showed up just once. CDR3 sequence reads: CASSPDRFDGYTF. The CDR3 DNA reads as TGTGCCAGCAGTCCTGACAGATTCGATGGCTACACCTTC. V and J are TRBV6-5 and TRBJ1-2, with D possibly matching TRBD1 (5 bases). The CDR3 runs to 13 residues. Germline V gene lookup returns CDR1 MNHEY and CDR2 SVGAGI. Trimming left V 5 bases short and J 6 bases short, with 13 bases between.

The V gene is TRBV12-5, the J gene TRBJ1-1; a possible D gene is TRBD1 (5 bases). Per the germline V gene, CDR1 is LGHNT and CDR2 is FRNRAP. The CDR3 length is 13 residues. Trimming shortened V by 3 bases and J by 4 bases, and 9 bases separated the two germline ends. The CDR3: CASGFQGTTEAFF. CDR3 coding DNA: TGTGCTAGTGGTTTTCAGGGAACCACTGAAGCTTTCTTT.

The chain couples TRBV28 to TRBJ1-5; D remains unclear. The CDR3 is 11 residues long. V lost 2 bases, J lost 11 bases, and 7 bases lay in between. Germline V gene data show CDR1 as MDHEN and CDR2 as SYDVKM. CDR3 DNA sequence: TGTGCCAGCAGTTTAGAGGGTTCCCAGCATTTT. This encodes CASSLEGSQHF.

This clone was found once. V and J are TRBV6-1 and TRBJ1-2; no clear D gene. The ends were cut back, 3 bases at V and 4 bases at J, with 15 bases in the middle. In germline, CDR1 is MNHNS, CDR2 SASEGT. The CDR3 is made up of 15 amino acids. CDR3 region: CASSDGQVLLYGYTF. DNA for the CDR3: TGTGCCAGCAGTGATGGGCAGGTCCTACTCTATGGCTACACCTTC.